This TCR beta chain emerged from a study of shared clonotypes between healthy human individuals. CDR3 length equals 13 residues. The germline gives CDR1 GTSNPN, CDR2 SVGIG (reference sequence). V was pared by 4 bases and J by 4 bases, with 11 bases between. Donors had no recently reported acute infections or vaccinations and were HIV-negative. CD4+ cells underwent separation, giving CD45RA+ naive and CD45RA-negative memory subsets. It was across several immunoSEQ plates that each subset's genomic DNA was evenly split. Repertoires were generated with immunoSEQ multiplex PCR, while TCRdb's copy carries only in-frame clones and drops some. The repertoire includes 2.3 million or so clones, more than 85% of them detected once, and 0.3% to 0.4% sits in the top ten. Details on this clone: The identical CDR3 is also encoded by other nucleotide sequences in the sample.

This sequence originates from a man younger than 35 in good health. Some clones in this sample may be carry-over from other donors' samples. The sequenced material came from naive CD4+ T cells from PBMCs. Subset specified: CD45RA+ positively selected. The gene calls are TRBV30 and TRBJ1-3; D is unresolved. The CDR3 loop is CAWTLLGGNTIYF. Here the CDR3 DNA reads TGTGCCTGGACTCTGTTAGGAGGAAACACCATATATTTT. Using reference TRBV30 and TRBJ1-3 for the parts outside the CDR3, the full variable domain is SQTIHQWPATLVQPVGSPLSLECTVEGTSNPNLYWYRQAAGRGLQLLFYSVGIGQISSEVPQNLSASRPQDRQFILSSKKLLLSDSGFYLCAWTLLGGNTIYFGEGSWLTVV.